The rows below give T cell receptor beta chains drawn from one sample of a study of cytomegalovirus exposure and HLA in healthy donors. Data came from immunoSEQ multiplex PCR; TCRdb stores just in-frame clones and leaves some out. The sample has approximately 140,000 clones; roughly 80% are singletons. The sample taken for sequencing was PBMCs. These receptors all come from a human donor in good health. Each CDR3 is given with its conserved first and last residue. The D gene is left open where the match is weak. For some rows the clone size is stated as once, few or many, or as a class when expanded; others skip it.

TRBJ1-2 TRBV29-1 TRBD1 NA TGCAGCGGTACAGGGGACTATGGCTACACCTTC CSGTGDYGYTF
TRBJ1-4 TRBV12-5 TRBD1 NA TGTGCTAGTGGTTTGGAGACAGGGTTGGGCGATGAAAAACTGTTTTTT CASGLETGLGDEKLFF
TRBJ1-6 TRBV6-5 TRBD1 NA TGTGCCAGCAGTCCACAGGGGCGAGAATCACCCCTCCACTTT CASSPQGRESPLHF
TRBJ2-5 TRBV28 NA NA TGTGCCAGCCGGAGTCCCGGAGAAGAGACCCAGTACTTC CASRSPGEETQYF
TRBJ2-7 TRBV19 TRBD1 NA TGTGCCAGTAGTCCCTCGGGACAGGCTGGCTTTCACTTC CASSPSGQAGFHF
TRBJ1-1 TRBV9 NA NA TGTGCCAGCAGCGTAGCTCCGCACTCAACAGGGAGAGGAACTGAAGCTTTCTTT CASSVAPHSTGRGTEAFF
TRBJ2-7 TRBV2 TRBD1 NA TGTGCCAGCAGTGGGCCAGGGACAGGCACCTACGAGCAGTACTTC CASSGPGTGTYEQYF
TRBJ1-4 TRBV7-9 TRBD1 NA TGTGCCAGCAGCCGAAGGACAGGGCGTAATGAAAAACTGTTTTTT CASSRRTGRNEKLFF
TRBJ2-3 TRBV14 NA NA TGTGCCAGCAGAGAGGCGGAAACTAGCACAGATACGCAGTATTTT CASREAETSTDTQYF
TRBJ2-5 TRBV7-9 NA NA TGTGCCAGCAGCTTAAGAGGCACTGGCGACCTTGAGACCCAGTACTTC CASSLRGTGDLETQYF
TRBJ2-2 TRBV5-6 NA few TGTGCCAGCAGCTTCTTTCCTGGTGTGCGGAACACCGGGGAGCTGTTTTTT CASSFFPGVRNTGELFF
TRBJ1-1 TRBV5-1 NA NA TGCGCCAGCAGCCCAGGGTTGATGAACACTGAAGCTTTCTTT CASSPGLMNTEAFF
TRBJ2-7 TRBV6-5 NA few TGTGCCAGCAGTTATGGCTCCGAATCACACTACGAGCAGTACTTC CASSYGSESHYEQYF
TRBJ2-1 TRBV29-1 NA few TGCAGCGTCACCGGGGGCAATGAGCAGTTCTTC CSVTGGNEQFF